This T cell receptor (beta chain) stems from a study of blood T cell repertoires in COVID-19. The germline CDR1 and CDR2 sequences are SEHNR and FQNEAQ (reference sequence). The CDR3 sequence is 11 residues long. Trimming removed 3 bases from V and 10 bases from J, with 9 bases in between. Using immunoSEQ multiplex PCR, the repertoire was profiled, and TCRdb retains in-frame clones only, with some absent. The table lists about 220,000 clones, 65% to 90% of them singletons. The sequence was collected from a woman in her 70s with COVID-19, enrolled during active disease. The sample comprised peripheral blood. The rearrangement joins TRBV7-9 to TRBJ1-1; D not certain. The CDR3 sequence is CASSFDGGAFF. CDR3 nucleotides: TGTGCCAGCAGCTTTGATGGAGGAGCTTTCTTT.